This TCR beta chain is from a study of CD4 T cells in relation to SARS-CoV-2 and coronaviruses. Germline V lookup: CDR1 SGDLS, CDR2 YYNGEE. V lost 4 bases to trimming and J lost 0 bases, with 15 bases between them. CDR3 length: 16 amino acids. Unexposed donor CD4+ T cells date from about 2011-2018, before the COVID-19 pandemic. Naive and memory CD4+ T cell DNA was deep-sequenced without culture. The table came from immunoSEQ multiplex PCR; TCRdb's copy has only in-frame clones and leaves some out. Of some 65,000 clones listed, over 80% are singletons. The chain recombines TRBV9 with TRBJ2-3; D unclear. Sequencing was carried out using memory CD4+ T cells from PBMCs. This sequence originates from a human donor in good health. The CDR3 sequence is CASSRDPLGSTDTQYF. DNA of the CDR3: TGTGCCAGCAGCAGAGATCCCCTTGGGAGCACAGATACGCAGTATTTT.